A single T cell receptor (beta chain) is shown here with its context. The antigen it binds to is not known. No qualities accompany the bases; no much larger clone lies one base away. These data are taken from a study of blood T cell repertoires in COVID-19 (dated by TCRdb to the early 2020s). Concerning the study at large: Collaborator samples came from the United States, Italy and Spain and covered acute and convalescent phases of COVID-19. The material from the prospective study consisted of cDNA or gDNA derived from T cells, B-cell-depleted T cells, or PBMCs. Subjects who had been exposed to COVID-19, were actively infected with it, or had recovered from it provided the deeply sampled blood TCRbeta repertoires that made up the dataset. The repertoires were released in a freely available public database intended as a resource for research on the immune response to SARS-CoV-2. The samples were drawn from two sources: the first 160 participants of the ongoing ImmuneRACE study, and over 1,000 subjects contributed by 6 global collaborators. Nearly every sample came with metadata listing a de-identified subject ID, COVID-19 status, age in years and sex. HLA class I and class II types, where available, came from metadata supplied by the sample provider rather than from assay-based typing.

Each collaborating institution followed its own protocols to collect whole blood in K2EDTA tubes. For TCRbeta analysis, collaborators shipped samples as frozen whole blood, isolated PBMCs, or DNA extracted from either of those sample types. TCRbeta CDR3 regions were amplified from genomic DNA using the immunoSEQ Assay, a bias-controlled multiplex PCR. In the paper's pipeline: The number of nucleated cells in each sample was estimated from the amplification of reference gene primers within the assay. To quantify the absolute abundance of each unique TCRbeta CDR3 rearrangement, sequence reads were collapsed and filtered. For each sample, productive Simpson clonality was calculated as the square root of Simpson's diversity index over productive rearrangements. The table was pulled from immuneACCESS by TCRdb, which kept in-frame rearrangements only. Such tables lose some clones; where checked, under half of the loss comes from unresolved V genes, and the rest has no known cause. The V and J calls and the clone size are those of that table, but D and trimming were determined from the DNA. The sample profile shows 250,000 to 300,000 clones; approximately 85% of them were found once. The ten largest clones take up approximately 9.9% of the sample.

Reading from cysteine to phenylalanine, the CDR3 counts 13 amino acids. Only the CDR3 region is kept as DNA, spanning 39 bases read in frame from base 1. The V end gives up 6 bases and the J end 9 bases, leaving 7 bases in the junction not matched to a gene. The CDR1 and CDR2 encoded by the germline V gene (reference sequence) are LNHDA and SQIVND. Overall study outcomes, separate from this receptor: How much clinical and demographic metadata was included differed by source and by participant, and the metadata was provided uncurated.

This chain is built from TRBV19 and TRBJ1-2; the junction holds 10 bases that match TRBD1. This clonotype was obtained from a woman between 65 and 79 years old with acute or convalescent COVID-19. Input material: peripheral blood. CDR3 protein: CASRDRGRLSYTF. In nucleotide form, the sequence is TGTGCCAGTAGAGACAGGGGGCGTCTAAGCTACACCTTC.